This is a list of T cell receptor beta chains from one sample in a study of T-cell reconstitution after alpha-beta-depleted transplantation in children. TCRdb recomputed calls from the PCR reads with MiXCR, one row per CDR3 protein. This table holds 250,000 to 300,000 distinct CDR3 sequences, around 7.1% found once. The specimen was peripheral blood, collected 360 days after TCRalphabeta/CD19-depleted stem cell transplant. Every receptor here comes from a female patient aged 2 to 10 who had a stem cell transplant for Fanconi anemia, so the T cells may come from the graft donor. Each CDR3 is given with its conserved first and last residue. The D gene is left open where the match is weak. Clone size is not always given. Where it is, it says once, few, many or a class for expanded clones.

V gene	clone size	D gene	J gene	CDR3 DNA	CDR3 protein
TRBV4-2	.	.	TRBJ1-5	TGTGCCAGCAGCCAAGATCGCCGGGGAGGGCAGCCCCAGCATTTT	CASSQDRRGGQPQHF
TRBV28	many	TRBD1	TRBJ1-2	TGTGCCAGCAGTTTAGTCGGGACAGGGGGTTATGGCTACACCTTC	CASSLVGTGGYGYTF
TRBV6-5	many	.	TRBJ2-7	TGTGCCAGCAGCGGATATGGGAGCTCCTACGAGCAGTACTTC	CASSGYGSSYEQYF
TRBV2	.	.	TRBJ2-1	TGTGCCAGTCTAACCGGGACGGGTCACAATGAGCAGTTCTTC	CASLTGTGHNEQFF
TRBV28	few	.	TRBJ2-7	TGTGCCAGCAGTTGGACTGAGGTCAACTACGAGCAGTACTTC	CASSWTEVNYEQYF
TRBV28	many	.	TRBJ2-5	TGTGCCAGCAGCTACGGAGGGGGAAGAGAGACCCAGTACTTC	CASSYGGGRETQYF
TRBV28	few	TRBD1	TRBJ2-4	TGTGCCAGCACGAAGACAGGGGAAGCCAAAAACATTCAGTACTTC	CASTKTGEAKNIQYF
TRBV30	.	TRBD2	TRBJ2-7	TGTGCCTGGAGTGTTCCGGGACCGCTAGCGGGTGAGCAGTACTTC	CAWSVPGPLAGEQYF
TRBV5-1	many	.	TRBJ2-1	TGCGCCAGCAGCTTGGTAGGGGACAATGAGCAGTTCTTC	CASSLVGDNEQFF
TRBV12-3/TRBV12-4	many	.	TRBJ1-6	TGTGCCAGCACCCCGGCGGAGAGTTCACCCCTCCACTTT	CASTPAESSPLHF